Listed below are T cell receptor beta chains from one sample, sequenced in a study of siplizumab effects on memory and regulatory T cells. Libraries were prepared by immunoSEQ multiplex PCR; TCRdb keeps only in-frame clonotypes and omits some of them. Here the sample spans around 100,000 clones, about 90% being singletons. The sequencing sample was made of Tregs sorted from blood. These receptors were collected from a human donor in good health. Both conserved end residues are part of each CDR3. A D gene is named only where the DNA matches it firmly. A row's size may be missing; if present it is once, few, many or a size class.

v_call	d_call	clone_size	j_call	cdr3_aa	cdr3_nt
TRBV5-1	TRBD2	once	TRBJ2-3	CASSLGREGSTDTQYF	TGCGCCAGCAGCTTGGGCCGGGAGGGTAGCACAGATACGCAGTATTTT
TRBV7-9	TRBD1	.	TRBJ2-7	CASSLAGQGISYEQYF	TGTGCCAGCAGCTTAGCTGGACAGGGGATCTCCTACGAGCAGTACTTC
TRBV4-1	TRBD1	once	TRBJ1-1	CASSQRQGPDTEAFF	TGCGCCAGCAGCCAAAGACAGGGGCCTGACACTGAAGCTTTCTTT
TRBV7-2	TRBD1	.	TRBJ1-1	CASSLALIGGQRLNTEAFF	TGTGCCAGCAGCTTAGCGCTAATAGGGGGACAGCGATTGAACACTGAAGCTTTCTTT
TRBV19	.	.	TRBJ1-2	CASSPRGEAYYRGYTF	TGTGCCAGTAGTCCCCGGGGAGAAGCGTACTATCGTGGCTACACCTTC
TRBV6-5	.	.	TRBJ2-1	CASSYVGRGEQFF	TGTGCCAGCAGTTACGTTGGGCGAGGGGAGCAGTTCTTC
TRBV6-6	.	.	TRBJ2-3	CASSYSPEPQYF	TGTGCCAGCAGTTACTCCCCTGAGCCGCAGTATTTT
TRBV5-1	TRBD2	.	TRBJ2-7	CASSGASGNSYEQYF	TGCGCCAGCAGCGGGGCTAGCGGGAATTCCTACGAGCAGTACTTC
TRBV18	TRBD1	.	TRBJ1-2	CASSPQGVGNYGYTF	TGTGCCAGCTCCCCCCAGGGGGTTGGTAACTATGGCTACACCTTC
TRBV10-3	TRBD2	.	TRBJ2-3	CAIAAGVDTQYF	TGTGCCATAGCGGCGGGAGTAGATACGCAGTATTTT
TRBV7-9	.	few	TRBJ1-2	CASSLGGHLGAYGYTF	TGTGCCAGCAGCTTAGGGGGACACTTAGGGGCCTATGGCTACACCTTC
TRBV28	.	.	TRBJ2-1	CASSLWGPSSLTYNEQFF	TGTGCCAGCAGTTTATGGGGACCCTCGTCCCTTACCTACAATGAGCAGTTCTTC
TRBV5-1	TRBD1	.	TRBJ2-2	CASSSDRANTGELFF	TGCGCCAGCAGTTCGGACAGGGCGAACACCGGGGAGCTGTTTTTT
TRBV10-3	TRBD2	.	TRBJ2-3	CAGGASGTDTQYF	TGTGCCGGGGGTGCTAGCGGTACAGATACGCAGTATTTT
TRBV7-9	.	.	TRBJ2-1	CASSATDGEQFF	TGTGCCAGCAGCGCTACAGACGGTGAGCAGTTCTTC
TRBV18	.	.	TRBJ1-3	CASSPTASSGNTIYF	TGTGCCAGCTCACCCACAGCAAGCTCTGGAAACACCATATATTTT
TRBV7-9	TRBD2	.	TRBJ2-1	CASSFLAGTYNEQFF	TGTGCCAGCAGCTTCCTAGCGGGGACCTACAATGAGCAGTTCTTC
TRBV11-2	.	.	TRBJ2-7	CASSLGSVAALSYEQYF	TGTGCCAGCAGCTTAGGTTCAGTAGCGGCCCTCTCCTACGAGCAGTACTTC
TRBV29-1	.	.	TRBJ2-1	CSVGIDEQFF	TGCAGCGTTGGAATCGATGAGCAGTTCTTC
TRBV27	TRBD2	.	TRBJ2-7	CASSFRMAGGTKLQYYEQYF	TGTGCCAGCAGTTTTAGGATGGCGGGAGGGACCAAACTGCAATACTACGAGCAGTACTTC
TRBV18	TRBD2	once	TRBJ2-4	CASSPPGLAGSSGAKNIQYF	TGTGCCAGCTCACCCCCAGGACTAGCGGGATCGTCGGGGGCCAAAAACATTCAGTACTTC